This is a list of T cell receptor beta chains from one sample in a study of T cells after somatic rescue of genetic block. Data came from immunoSEQ multiplex PCR; TCRdb stores just in-frame clones and leaves some out. In the table there are 70,000 or so clones, around 93% of which are singletons. Sequences were obtained from peripheral blood mononuclear cells (PBMCs). Source of these receptors: a man aged 40-49 years. CDR3s include the opening cysteine and the closing phenylalanine or tryptophan. The order of the fields is J gene, clone size, D gene, V gene, CDR3 length, CDR3 DNA, CDR3 protein. A D gene is named only where the DNA matches it firmly. Clone size is not always given. Where it is, it says once, few, many or a class for expanded clones.

TRBJ2-5,NA,NA,TRBV7-9,14,TGTGCCAGCAGCTTAGCAAACGTGGTAGAGACCCAGTACTTC,CASSLANVVETQYF
TRBJ2-7,NA,NA,TRBV9,15,TGTGCCAGCAGCGTTTCCGCGGGGACGAACTACGAGCAGTACTTC,CASSVSAGTNYEQYF
TRBJ1-1,NA,NA,TRBV14,13,TGTGCCAGCAGCCGCACAGCGAACACTGAAGCTTTCTTT,CASSRTANTEAFF
TRBJ1-2,NA,TRBD1,TRBV6-9,14,TGTGCCAGCAGTTACGGACAGGGCGGCTATGGCTACACCTTC,CASSYGQGGYGYTF
TRBJ2-4,once,NA,TRBV18,13,TGTGCCAGCTCACTCGACAGGAAAAACATTCAGTACTTC,CASSLDRKNIQYF
TRBJ2-7,NA,NA,TRBV6-1,12,TGTGCCAGCAGTGAAAAGACAGCAGAGCAGTACTTC,CASSEKTAEQYF
TRBJ1-6,NA,TRBD1,TRBV2,13,TGTGCCAGCAGTTGGGACAGAGATTCACCCCTCCACTTT,CASSWDRDSPLHF
TRBJ2-7,NA,NA,TRBV2,14,TGTGCCAGCAGTGAACGTCTAGCAATCTACGAGCAGTACTTC,CASSERLAIYEQYF
TRBJ2-7,NA,NA,TRBV25-1,12,TGTGCCAGCAGTGGCAGGGGCAACGAGCAGTACTTC,CASSGRGNEQYF
TRBJ2-7,NA,NA,TRBV6-1,14,TGTGCCAGCAATAGCCAGAGCACCTCCTACGAGCAGTACTTC,CASNSQSTSYEQYF
TRBJ2-1,NA,NA,TRBV29-1,16,TGCAGCGTCCCATTAGGGTGGGGGGCCACCTACAATGAGCAGTTCTTC,CSVPLGWGATYNEQFF
TRBJ1-2,NA,TRBD1,TRBV6-1,12,TGTGCCAGCTGGTGGACAGGGTATGGCTACACCTTC,CASWWTGYGYTF
TRBJ1-1,NA,NA,TRBV5-1,14,TGCGCCAGCAGCCCGACGCATGGGAACACTGAAGCTTTCTTT,CASSPTHGNTEAFF
TRBJ1-3,NA,NA,TRBV7-6,14,TGTGCCAGCAGCTTAGGAGTATCTGGAAACACCATATATTTT,CASSLGVSGNTIYF
TRBJ2-3,few,NA,TRBV7-2,14,TGTGCCAGCAGCTTCGGCGGGAGCACAGATACGCAGTATTTT,CASSFGGSTDTQYF
TRBJ2-3,NA,NA,TRBV4-1,16,TGCGCCAGCAGCCAAGGTACCCACCAGCATCTTCCTACGCAGTATTTT,CASSQGTHQHLPTQYF
TRBJ2-7,NA,NA,TRBV27,16,TGTGCCAGCACGAAGGGTAGGGGGACGCAAGCTTACGAGCAGTACTTC,CASTKGRGTQAYEQYF
TRBJ2-7,NA,TRBD1,TRBV19,15,TGTGCCAGTAGTAAACGGGGACAGGGGTCCTACGAGCAGTACTTC,CASSKRGQGSYEQYF
TRBJ2-2,NA,TRBD1,TRBV11-2,16,TGTGCCAGCAGCAGGAGGACAGGGGTGAACACCGGGGAGCTGTTTTTT,CASSRRTGVNTGELFF
TRBJ2-2,NA,NA,TRBV5-6,15,TGTGCCAGCAGCTTGGACCCTGGGTACACCGGGGAGCTGTTTTTT,CASSLDPGYTGELFF
TRBJ1-5,NA,NA,TRBV7-8,15,TGTGCCAGCAGCTTAGCGGCGGGTGCGGGTCAGCCCCAGCATTTT,CASSLAAGAGQPQHF
TRBJ1-2,NA,NA,TRBV7-9,12,TGTGCCAGCAGCTCAGGGGTTTATGGCTACACCTTC,CASSSGVYGYTF
TRBJ2-1,NA,TRBD2,TRBV6-5,15,TGTGCCAGCAGTTACACTAGCGGGCGGTACAATGAGCAGTTCTTC,CASSYTSGRYNEQFF
TRBJ1-1,NA,NA,TRBV19,15,TGTGCCAGTAGTATTCGGGCGGACCCGAACACTGAAGCTTTCTTT,CASSIRADPNTEAFF
TRBJ2-7,NA,NA,TRBV5-1,14,TGCGCCAGCGGGCTTGGCGGGGACCCCTACGAGCAGTACTTC,CASGLGGDPYEQYF
TRBJ2-7,NA,TRBD2,TRBV5-6,14,TGTGCCAGCAGCTTAGCGGGAGGGCCGGACGAGCAGTACTTC,CASSLAGGPDEQYF
TRBJ1-1,NA,NA,TRBV29-1,10,TGCAGCGTTGGAGGGGAACAGCGGGATTTT,CSVGGEQRDF
TRBJ2-1,NA,NA,TRBV11-2,14,TGTGCCAGCAGCCTGGGAGGGGGGTTCAATGAGCAGTTCTTC,CASSLGGGFNEQFF
TRBJ2-7,NA,TRBD1,TRBV5-5,15,TGTGCCAGCAGCCCGTCGGACAGGGGTTTCCACGAGCAGTACTTC,CASSPSDRGFHEQYF
TRBJ1-2,NA,TRBD1,TRBV6-1,15,TGTGCCAGCAGTGAAGCGACAGGGTCTAACTATGGCTACACCTTC,CASSEATGSNYGYTF
TRBJ2-1,NA,NA,TRBV5-1,15,TGCGCCAGCAGCTTGGGGGCTCAGGGATACAATGAGCAGTTCTTC,CASSLGAQGYNEQFF
TRBJ2-1,NA,NA,TRBV7-9,11,TGTGCCAGCAGCCTCAACAATGAGCAGTTCTTC,CASSLNNEQFF
TRBJ2-7,few,NA,TRBV27,18,TGTGCCAGCAGTACCCCGGGACACTTCCCCGGGGGCCTCTACGAGCAGTACTTC,CASSTPGHFPGGLYEQYF
TRBJ1-5,NA,NA,TRBV7-8,15,TGTGCCAGCAGCTTAAGCGGTTTGGGGAATCAGCCCCAGCATTTT,CASSLSGLGNQPQHF
TRBJ2-3,NA,NA,TRBV6-4,13,TGTGCCAGCAGTGACCGGGCGTTAGATACGCAGTATTTT,CASSDRALDTQYF
TRBJ1-2,NA,NA,TRBV4-1,14,TGCGCCAGCAGCCAGATGGGGGGATTAGGTGGCTACACCTTC,CASSQMGGLGGYTF
TRBJ2-5,NA,TRBD1,TRBV2,14,TGTGCCAGCAGTTCTGGGACAGGCCAAGAGACCCAGTACTTC,CASSSGTGQETQYF
TRBJ2-1,NA,NA,TRBV25-1,13,TGTGCCAGCAGTGTCACGGGTCTAGGTGAGCAGTTCTTC,CASSVTGLGEQFF
TRBJ2-5,NA,NA,TRBV5-4,14,TGTGCCAGCAGCTTGGACAGGAACCAAGAGACCCAGTACTTC,CASSLDRNQETQYF
TRBJ2-5,NA,TRBD1,TRBV9,16,TGTGCCAGCAGCGTAGAGAAGGACAGGGTCCAAGAGACCCAGTACTTC,CASSVEKDRVQETQYF
TRBJ2-1,NA,TRBD1,TRBV19,15,TGTGCCAGTAGTACTCACAGGGGATCCTACAATGAGCAGTTCTTC,CASSTHRGSYNEQFF
TRBJ2-1,NA,NA,TRBV5-4,14,TGTGCCAGCAGCTTAGACGGACCCTACAATGAGCAGTTCTTC,CASSLDGPYNEQFF
TRBJ2-5,NA,NA,TRBV7-2,13,TGTGCCAGCAGCTTAGTCCCCTCAGAGACCCAGTACTTC,CASSLVPSETQYF
TRBJ2-3,once,NA,TRBV18,14,TGTGCCAGCTCACGACCCACCAACACAGATACGCAGTATTTT,CASSRPTNTDTQYF
TRBJ2-1,NA,NA,TRBV18,12,TGTGCCAGCTCACGGGCGGACACTGAGCAGTTCTTC,CASSRADTEQFF
TRBJ2-5,NA,NA,TRBV11-3,16,TGTGCCAGCAGCTTCGCTTATGGAGGGGGAGGGGAGACCCAGTACTTC,CASSFAYGGGGETQYF
TRBJ1-4,NA,NA,TRBV9,15,TGTGCCAGCAGCCCCGGTAGTTTGGGTAATGAAAAACTGTTTTTT,CASSPGSLGNEKLFF
TRBJ2-3,NA,TRBD1,TRBV7-9,14,TGTGCCAGCAGCCCGGGACAGTCGGGAGATACGCAGTATTTT,CASSPGQSGDTQYF
TRBJ2-1,NA,TRBD2,TRBV6-1,15,TGTGCCAGCATGTGGTGGCGGGAGGGGTACAATGAGCAGTTCTTC,CASMWWREGYNEQFF
TRBJ2-7,NA,TRBD2,TRBV7-2,15,TGTGCCAGCAGCTTTACTAGCGGGCCCTTCGTGGAGCAGTACTTC,CASSFTSGPFVEQYF
TRBJ1-4,NA,TRBD1,TRBV28,13,TGTGCCAGCAGGGGGACAGGGAATGAAAAACTGTTTTTT,CASRGTGNEKLFF
TRBJ2-2,NA,TRBD2,TRBV4-1,15,TGCGCCAGCAGCCAGGGACTAGCGAGAACCGGGGAGCTGTTTTTT,CASSQGLARTGELFF
TRBJ2-1,NA,TRBD2,TRBV10-3,15,TGTGCCATCAGCGGGACTAGCGGGGAATACAATGAGCAGTTCTTC,CAISGTSGEYNEQFF
TRBJ2-7,NA,TRBD1,TRBV9,13,TGTGCCAGCAGCGTAGTCGACAGGGGGGAGCAGTACTTC,CASSVVDRGEQYF